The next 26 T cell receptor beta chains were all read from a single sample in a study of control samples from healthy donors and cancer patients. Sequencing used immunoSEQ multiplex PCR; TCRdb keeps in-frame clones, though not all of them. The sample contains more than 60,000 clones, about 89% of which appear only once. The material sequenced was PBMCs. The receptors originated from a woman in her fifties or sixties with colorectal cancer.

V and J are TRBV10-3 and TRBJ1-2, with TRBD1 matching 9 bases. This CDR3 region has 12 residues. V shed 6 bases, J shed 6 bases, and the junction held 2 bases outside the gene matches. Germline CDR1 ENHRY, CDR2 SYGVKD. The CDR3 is CAISRDRDGYTF. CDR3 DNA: TGTGCCATCAGCCGGGACAGGGATGGCTACACCTTC.

The CDR3 reads CASSIVGGLGELFF. Here the CDR3 DNA reads TGTGCCAGTAGTATAGTAGGCGGGCTTGGGGAGCTGTTTTTT. The chain links TRBV19 to TRBJ2-2; weak D call: TRBD2 (5 bases). CDR1 is LNHDA, CDR2 SQIVND, per germline (reference sequence). The length of the CDR3 is 14 residues. Trimming pared 1 base from V and 8 bases from J, leaving 11 bases between.

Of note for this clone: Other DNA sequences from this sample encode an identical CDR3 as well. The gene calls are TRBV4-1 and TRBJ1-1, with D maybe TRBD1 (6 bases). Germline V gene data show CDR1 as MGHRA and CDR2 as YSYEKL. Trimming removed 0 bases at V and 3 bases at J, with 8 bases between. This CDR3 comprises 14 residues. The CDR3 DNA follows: TGCGCCAGCAGCCAAGAAGGGGGATACACTGAAGCTTTCTTT. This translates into CASSQEGGYTEAFF.

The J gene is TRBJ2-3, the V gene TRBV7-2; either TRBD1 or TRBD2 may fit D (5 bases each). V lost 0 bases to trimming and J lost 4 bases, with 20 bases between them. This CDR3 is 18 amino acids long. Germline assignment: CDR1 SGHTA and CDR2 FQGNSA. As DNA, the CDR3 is TGTGCCAGCAGCTTAGCGCCCGTTACAGGAGGATTGTCAGATACGCAGTATTTT. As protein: CASSLAPVTGGLSDTQYF.

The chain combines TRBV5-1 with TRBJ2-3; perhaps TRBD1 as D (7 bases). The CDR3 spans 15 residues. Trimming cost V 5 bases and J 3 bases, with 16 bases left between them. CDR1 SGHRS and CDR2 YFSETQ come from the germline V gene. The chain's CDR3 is CASRRRGDGTDTQYF. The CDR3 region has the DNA TGCGCCAGCAGGCGCAGGGGGGACGGGACAGATACGCAGTATTTT.

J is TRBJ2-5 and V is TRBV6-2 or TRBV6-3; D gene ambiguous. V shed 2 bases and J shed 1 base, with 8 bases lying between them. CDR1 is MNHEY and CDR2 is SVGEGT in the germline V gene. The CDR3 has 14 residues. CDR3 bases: TGTGCCAGCAGTTACAGGGCAAGCCAAGAGACCCAGTACTTC. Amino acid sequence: CASSYRASQETQYF.

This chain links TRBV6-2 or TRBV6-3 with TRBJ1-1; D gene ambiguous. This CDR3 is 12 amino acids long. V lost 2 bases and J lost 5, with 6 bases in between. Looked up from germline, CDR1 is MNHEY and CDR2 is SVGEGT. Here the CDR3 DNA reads TGTGCCAGCAGTTACGGAGGAACTGAAGCTTTCTTT. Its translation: CASSYGGTEAFF.

The CDR3 region has the DNA TGTGCCATCCGGGCGGATCAAGAGACCCAGTACTTC. This sequence encodes CAIRADQETQYF. The rearrangement joins TRBV10-3 to TRBJ2-5, with D unclear. Germline V gene sequence: CDR1 ENHRY, CDR2 SYGVKD. The ends were cut back, 8 bases at V and 2 bases at J, with 9 bases in the middle. CDR3 length: 12 amino acids.

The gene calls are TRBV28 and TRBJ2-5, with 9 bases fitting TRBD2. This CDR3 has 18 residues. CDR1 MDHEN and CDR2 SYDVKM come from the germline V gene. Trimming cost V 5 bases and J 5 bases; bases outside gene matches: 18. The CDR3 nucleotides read TGTGCCAGCAGTCCCCAGGTGGATAGCGGGGGCCCAGGGGAGACCCAGTACTTC. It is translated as CASSPQVDSGGPGETQYF. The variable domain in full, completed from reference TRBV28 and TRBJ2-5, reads DVKVTQSSRYLVKRTGEKVFLECVQDMDHENMFWYRQDPGLGLRLIYFSYDVKMKEKGDIPEGYSVSREKKERFSLILESASTNQTSMYLCASSPQVDSGGPGETQYFGPGTRLLVL.

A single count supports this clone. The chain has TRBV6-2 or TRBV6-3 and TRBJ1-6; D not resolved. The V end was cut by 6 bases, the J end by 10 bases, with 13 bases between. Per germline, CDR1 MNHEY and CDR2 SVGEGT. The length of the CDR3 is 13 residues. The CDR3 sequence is CASSTGPESPLHF. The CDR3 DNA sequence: TGTGCCAGCAGCACCGGCCCTGAGTCACCCCTCCACTTT.

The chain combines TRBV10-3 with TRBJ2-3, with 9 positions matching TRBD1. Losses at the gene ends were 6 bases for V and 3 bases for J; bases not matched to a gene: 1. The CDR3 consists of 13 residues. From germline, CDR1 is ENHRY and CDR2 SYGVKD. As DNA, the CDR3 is TGTGCCATCAGAGGACAGGGGACAGATACGCAGTATTTT. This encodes CAIRGQGTDTQYF.

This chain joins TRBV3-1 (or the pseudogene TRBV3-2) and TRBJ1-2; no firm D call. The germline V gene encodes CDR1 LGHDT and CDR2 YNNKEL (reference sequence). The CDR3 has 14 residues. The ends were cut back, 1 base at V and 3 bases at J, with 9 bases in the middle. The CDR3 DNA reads TGTGCCAGCAGCCAAGGGCAGCCCTACTATGGCTACACCTTC. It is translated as CASSQGQPYYGYTF.

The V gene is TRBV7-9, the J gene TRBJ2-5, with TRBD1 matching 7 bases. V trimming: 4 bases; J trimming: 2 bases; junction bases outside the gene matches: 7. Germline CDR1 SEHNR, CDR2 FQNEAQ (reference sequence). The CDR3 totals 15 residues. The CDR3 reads CASSYSTGKQETQYF. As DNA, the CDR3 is TGTGCCAGCAGCTACTCGACAGGGAAGCAAGAGACCCAGTACTTC.

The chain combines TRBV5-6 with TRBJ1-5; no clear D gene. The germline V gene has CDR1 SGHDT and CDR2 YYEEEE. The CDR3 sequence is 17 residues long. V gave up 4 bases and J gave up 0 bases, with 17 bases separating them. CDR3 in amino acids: CASSVRTGVYSNQPQHF. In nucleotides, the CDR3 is TGTGCCAGCAGCGTGCGGACGGGAGTTTATAGCAATCAGCCCCAGCATTTT.

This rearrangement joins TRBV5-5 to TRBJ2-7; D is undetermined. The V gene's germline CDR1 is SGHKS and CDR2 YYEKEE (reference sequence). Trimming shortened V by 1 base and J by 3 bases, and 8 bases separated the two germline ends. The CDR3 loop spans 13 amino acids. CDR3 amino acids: CASSLTLSYEQYV. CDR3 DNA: TGTGCCAGCAGCTTGACCCTCAGCTACGAGCAGTACGTC.

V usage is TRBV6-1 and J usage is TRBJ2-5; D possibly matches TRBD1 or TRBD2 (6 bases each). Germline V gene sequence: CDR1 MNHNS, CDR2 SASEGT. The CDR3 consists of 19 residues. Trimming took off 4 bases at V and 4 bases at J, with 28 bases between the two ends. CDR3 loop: CASSGLAGGTLLPGETQYF. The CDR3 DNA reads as TGTGCCAGCAGTGGTTTGGCCGGGGGCACCCTTCTTCCGGGAGAGACCCAGTACTTC.

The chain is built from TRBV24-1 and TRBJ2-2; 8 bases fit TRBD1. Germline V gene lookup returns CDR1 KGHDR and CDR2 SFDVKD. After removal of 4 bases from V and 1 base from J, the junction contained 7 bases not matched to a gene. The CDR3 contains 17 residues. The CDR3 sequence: CATSDVRGRRNTGELFF. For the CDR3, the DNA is TGTGCCACCAGTGACGTCAGGGGGCGGCGGAACACCGGGGAGCTGTTTTTT.

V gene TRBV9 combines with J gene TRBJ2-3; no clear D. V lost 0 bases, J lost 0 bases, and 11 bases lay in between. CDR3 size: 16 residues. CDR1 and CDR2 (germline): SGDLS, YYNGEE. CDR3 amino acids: CASSVGASHSTDTQYF. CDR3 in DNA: TGTGCCAGCAGCGTAGGAGCCTCCCATAGCACAGATACGCAGTATTTT.

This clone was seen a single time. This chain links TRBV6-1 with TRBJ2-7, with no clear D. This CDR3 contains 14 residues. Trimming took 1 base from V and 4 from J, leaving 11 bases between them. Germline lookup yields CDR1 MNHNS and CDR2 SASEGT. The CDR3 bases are TGTGCCAGCAGTGAAGATGTCTTTTCATACGAGCAGTACGTC. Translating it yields CASSEDVFSYEQYV.

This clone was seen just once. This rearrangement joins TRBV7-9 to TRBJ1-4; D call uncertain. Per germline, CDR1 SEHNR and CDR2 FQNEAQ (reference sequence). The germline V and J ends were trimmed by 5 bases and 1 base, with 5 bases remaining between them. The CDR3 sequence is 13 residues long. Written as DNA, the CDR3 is TGTGCCAGCAGCCGAGGAACTAATGAAAAACTGTTTTTT. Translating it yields CASSRGTNEKLFF.

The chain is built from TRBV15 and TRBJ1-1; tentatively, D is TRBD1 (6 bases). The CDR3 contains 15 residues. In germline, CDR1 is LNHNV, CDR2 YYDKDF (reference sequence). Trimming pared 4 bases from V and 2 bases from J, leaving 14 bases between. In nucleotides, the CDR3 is TGTGCCACCAGCACCCCCACGACAGGTAACACTGAAGCTTTCTTT. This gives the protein CATSTPTTGNTEAFF.

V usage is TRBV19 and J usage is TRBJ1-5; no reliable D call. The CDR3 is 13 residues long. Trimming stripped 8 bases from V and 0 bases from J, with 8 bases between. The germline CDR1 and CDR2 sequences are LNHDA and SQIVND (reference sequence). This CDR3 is CASCDYSNQPQHF. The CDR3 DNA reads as TGTGCCAGTTGCGATTATAGCAATCAGCCCCAGCATTTT.

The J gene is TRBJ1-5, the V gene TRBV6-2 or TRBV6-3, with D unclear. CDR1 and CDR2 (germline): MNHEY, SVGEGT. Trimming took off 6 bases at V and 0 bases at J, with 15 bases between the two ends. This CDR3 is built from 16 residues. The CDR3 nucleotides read TGTGCCAGCAGCAAGCTAATTTCGGTTAGCAATCAGCCCCAGCATTTT. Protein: CASSKLISVSNQPQHF.

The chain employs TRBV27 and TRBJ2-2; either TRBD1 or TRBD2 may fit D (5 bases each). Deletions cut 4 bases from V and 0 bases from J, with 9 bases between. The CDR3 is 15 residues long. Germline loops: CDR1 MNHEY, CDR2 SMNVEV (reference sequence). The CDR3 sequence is CASSSGASNTGELFF. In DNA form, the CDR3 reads TGTGCCAGCAGTTCCGGGGCCTCGAACACCGGGGAGCTGTTTTTT.

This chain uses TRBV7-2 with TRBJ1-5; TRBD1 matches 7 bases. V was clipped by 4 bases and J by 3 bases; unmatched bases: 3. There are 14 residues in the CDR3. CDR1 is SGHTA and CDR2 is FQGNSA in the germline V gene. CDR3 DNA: TGTGCCAGCAGCTCAGGACAGGTCAATCAGCCCCAGCATTTT. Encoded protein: CASSSGQVNQPQHF.

In DNA form, the CDR3 reads TGTGCCTGGAGCAATGGTGTGAACACTGAAGCTTTCTTT. Its protein product is CAWSNGVNTEAFF. The rearrangement links TRBV30 to TRBJ1-1; D ambiguous. Between the trimmed V and J ends, which lost 3 bases and 0 bases, there was a span of 8 bases. Germline V gives CDR1 GTSNPN, CDR2 SVGIG (reference sequence). The CDR3 covers 13 residues.